This T cell receptor beta chain was documented in a study of blood T cell repertoires in COVID-19. Study in general: Samples taken during acute and convalescent COVID-19 were collected in the United States, Italy and Spain.

Participants classified as exposed had met a COVID-19 case within 2 weeks before study entry. Germline lookup yields CDR1 SGHTA and CDR2 FQGTGA. The CDR3 consists of 12 residues. Trimming stripped 5 bases from V and 6 bases from J, with 10 bases between. Produced via immunoSEQ multiplex PCR; TCRdb's table is partial and in-frame only. This repertoire shows under 250,000 clones, roughly 88% found once; its top ten account for 2.5% to 4%. The sequenced material came from PBMCs or T cells enriched from blood (not recorded which). The rearrangement uses TRBV7-3 and TRBJ1-1; tentative D call: TRBD1 (6 bases). The receptor's source is a woman aged 40-49 years who had been exposed to COVID-19. The DNA of the CDR3 is TGTGCCAGCAGCCCGACAGGCCCTGAAGCTTTCTTT. This gives the protein CASSPTGPEAFF.